This TCR beta chain was profiled in a study of siplizumab effects on memory and regulatory T cells. As described, mixed lymphocyte reaction cells underwent coculture at 37°C for a duration of roughly six days. CFSE was used to stain responder PBMCs and Violet Dye to stain stimulator PBMCs, which were then pooled 1:1. The method was immunoSEQ multiplex PCR; TCRdb's version includes in-frame clones alone and lacks a portion of them. The table lists fewer than 7,500 clones, roughly 36% of them singletons. This CDR3 comprises 13 residues. V gave up 11 bases and J gave up 4 bases; unmatched junction bases: 10. Germline CDR1 reads SNHLY; CDR2 reads FYNNEI. Concerning this clone: Its specificity is not known.

The TCR sequence derives from a human donor in good health; the cells came from an allogeneic mixed lymphocyte reaction. This sequence joins TRBV2 and TRBJ2-7; 8 nucleotides agree with TRBD2. The sample comprised CFSE-low (dividing) CD8+ T cells sorted from an allogeneic mixed lymphocyte reaction. The CDR3 DNA reads as TGTGCCGGTCAGGGACTAGACTCTTACGAGCAGTACTTC. It codes for CAGQGLDSYEQYF. Together with reference TRBV2 and TRBJ2-7, the CDR3 gives the full variable domain: EPEVTQTPSHQVTQMGQEVILRCVPISNHLYFYWYRQILGQKVEFLVSFYNNEISEKSEIFDDQFSVERPDGSNFTLKIRSTKLEDSAMYFCAGQGLDSYEQYFGPGTRLTVT.